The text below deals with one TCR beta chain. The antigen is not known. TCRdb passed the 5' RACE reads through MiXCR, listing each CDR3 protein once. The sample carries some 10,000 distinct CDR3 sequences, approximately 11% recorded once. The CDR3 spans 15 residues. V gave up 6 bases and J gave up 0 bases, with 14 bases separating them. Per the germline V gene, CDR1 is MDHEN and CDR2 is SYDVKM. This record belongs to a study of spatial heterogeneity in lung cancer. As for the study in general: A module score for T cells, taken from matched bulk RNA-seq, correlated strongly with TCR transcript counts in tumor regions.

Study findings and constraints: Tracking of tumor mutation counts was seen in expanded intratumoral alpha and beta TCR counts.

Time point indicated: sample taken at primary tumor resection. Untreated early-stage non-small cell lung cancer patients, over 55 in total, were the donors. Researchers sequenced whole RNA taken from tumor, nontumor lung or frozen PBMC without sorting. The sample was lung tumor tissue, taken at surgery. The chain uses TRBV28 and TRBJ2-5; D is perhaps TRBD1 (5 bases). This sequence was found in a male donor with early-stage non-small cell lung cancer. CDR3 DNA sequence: TGTGCCAGCAGGATGGTCAGGGCAGACCAAGAGACCCAGTACTTC. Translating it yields CASRMVRADQETQYF.